A selection of T cell receptor beta chains follows, all from one sample in a study of cytomegalovirus exposure and HLA in healthy donors. Some clones are missing from TCRdb's copy, which holds only in-frame ones; the method was immunoSEQ multiplex PCR. The sample carries approximately 120,000 clones, 76% recorded once. Source material: PBMCs. The receptors were sampled from a woman between 35 and 50 years old in good health and CMV-seropositive. Each CDR3 is given with its conserved first and last residue. The order of the fields is clone size, D gene, J gene, V gene, CDR3 DNA, CDR3 protein. D genes are given only for firm matches. Size values are once, few and many counts, or a class for expanded clones, and some rows have none.

few - TRBJ2-7 TRBV7-9 TGTGCCAGCAGCTTAGCGACTAGGTCCTACGAGCAGTACTTC CASSLATRSYEQYF
few TRBD2 TRBJ2-1 TRBV4-1 TGCGCCAGCAGCCAAAGGGGGCTAGCGGGGGGCGAGCAGTTCTTC CASSQRGLAGGEQFF
- - TRBJ1-1 TRBV5-1 TGCGCCAGCAGCCAAGGGACCGGGGGGACTGAAGCTTTCTTT CASSQGTGGTEAFF
- - TRBJ2-5 TRBV2 TGTGCCAGCACCCGGGGACTGCAGACCCAGTACTTC CASTRGLQTQYF
- TRBD1 TRBJ1-2 TRBV4-1 TGCGCCAGCAGCCAAGAGGCGACAGGGATTACCTATGGCTACACCTTC CASSQEATGITYGYTF
- TRBD2 TRBJ2-5 TRBV5-1 TGCGCCAGCACCCGAAGGGGAGGGCAAGAGACCCAGTACTTC CASTRRGGQETQYF
- TRBD1 TRBJ1-1 TRBV29-1 TGCAGCGTTGGACAGGGGAGGACTGAAGCTTTCTTT CSVGQGRTEAFF
- TRBD2 TRBJ2-4 TRBV6-5 TGTGCCAGCAATAGCGGGGGGGCTGGCAAAAACATTCAGTACTTC CASNSGGAGKNIQYF
few TRBD2 TRBJ2-3 TRBV6-1 TGTGCCAGCAGTTCTACGGGGGGTAGGGCAGATACGCAGTATTTT CASSSTGGRADTQYF
- - TRBJ1-4 TRBV7-9 TGTGCCAGCAGCCGTCCAACAGGGATAGTTAATGAAAAACTGTTTTTT CASSRPTGIVNEKLFF
- TRBD1 TRBJ1-2 TRBV6-5 TGTGCCAGCAGACCCAGGGGGCATGGGGGGTATGGCTACACCTTC CASRPRGHGGYGYTF
- - TRBJ1-6 TRBV7-6 TGTGCCAGCAGATCCGGGTCACATAATTCACCCCTCCACTTT CASRSGSHNSPLHF
few - TRBJ1-1 TRBV18 TGTGCCAGCTCCGGGGAGATGAACACTGAAGCTTTCTTT CASSGEMNTEAFF
- TRBD1 TRBJ1-3 TRBV7-9 TGTGCCAGCAGCTTCGCCGCACAGGGGGCATCTGGAAACACCATATATTTT CASSFAAQGASGNTIYF
- TRBD1 TRBJ1-5 TRBV9 TGTGCCAGCAGCCCTCAGGGGGCGGGGAGCAATCAGCCCCAGCATTTT CASSPQGAGSNQPQHF
- - TRBJ1-6 TRBV6-1 TGTGCCAGCAGGGGCCAGACAGGAAATAATTCACCCCTCCACTTT CASRGQTGNNSPLHF
- - TRBJ1-4 TRBV12-5 TGTGCTAGTGGTTTATCTGGCGGGGATGAAAAACTGTTTTTT CASGLSGGDEKLFF
- - TRBJ1-5 TRBV7-9 TGTGCCAGCAGCTTAACAGATCAGCCCCAGCATTTT CASSLTDQPQHF
- - TRBJ1-2 TRBV6-5 TGTGCCAGCAGCCCGATTGCGATCAACTATGGCTACACCTTC CASSPIAINYGYTF
- - TRBJ2-6 TRBV2 TGTGCCAGCAGTCCGGGACAAGCCTCTGGGGCCAACGTCCTGACTTTC CASSPGQASGANVLTF
- - TRBJ1-4 TRBV2 TGTGCCAGCAGTGAGCGGAGGGGCGTTGCTAATGAAAAACTGTTTTTT CASSERRGVANEKLFF
- - TRBJ2-5 TRBV5-6 TGTGCCAGCAGCTTGGTAACCGGGGGCCAAGAGACCCAGTACTTC CASSLVTGGQETQYF
- TRBD1 TRBJ2-7 TRBV7-2 TGTGCCAGCAGCTTTAGGACAGGGGGGATCTACGAGCAGTACTTC CASSFRTGGIYEQYF